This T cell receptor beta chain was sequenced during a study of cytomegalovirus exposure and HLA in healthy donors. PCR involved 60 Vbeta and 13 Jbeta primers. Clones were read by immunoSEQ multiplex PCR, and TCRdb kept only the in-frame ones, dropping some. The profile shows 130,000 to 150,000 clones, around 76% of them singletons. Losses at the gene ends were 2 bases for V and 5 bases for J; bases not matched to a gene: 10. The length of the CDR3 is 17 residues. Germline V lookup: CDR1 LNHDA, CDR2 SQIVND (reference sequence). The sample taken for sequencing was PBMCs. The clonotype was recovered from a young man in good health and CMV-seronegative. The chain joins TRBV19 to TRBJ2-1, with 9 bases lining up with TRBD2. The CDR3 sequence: CASSIRRGGGADNEQFF. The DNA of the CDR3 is TGTGCCAGTAGTATAAGGAGGGGCGGGGGGGCTGACAATGAGCAGTTCTTC.